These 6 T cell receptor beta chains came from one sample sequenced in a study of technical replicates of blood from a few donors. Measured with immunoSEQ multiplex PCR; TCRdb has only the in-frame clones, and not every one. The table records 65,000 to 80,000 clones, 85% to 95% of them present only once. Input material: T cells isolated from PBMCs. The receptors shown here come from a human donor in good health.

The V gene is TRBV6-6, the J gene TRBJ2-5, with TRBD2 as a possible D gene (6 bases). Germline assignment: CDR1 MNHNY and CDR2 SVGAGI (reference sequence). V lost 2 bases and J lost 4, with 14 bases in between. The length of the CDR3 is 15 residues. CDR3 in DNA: TGTGCCAGCAGTTACCCTGGCGGGACCGGAGAGACCCAGTACTTC. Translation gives CASSYPGGTGETQYF.

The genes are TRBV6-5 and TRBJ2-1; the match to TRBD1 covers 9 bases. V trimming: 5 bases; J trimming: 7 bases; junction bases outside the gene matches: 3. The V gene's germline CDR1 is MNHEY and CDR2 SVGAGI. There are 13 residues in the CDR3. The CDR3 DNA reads TGTGCCAGCAGTGTAGACAGGGGGAATGAGCAGTTCTTC. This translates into CASSVDRGNEQFF.

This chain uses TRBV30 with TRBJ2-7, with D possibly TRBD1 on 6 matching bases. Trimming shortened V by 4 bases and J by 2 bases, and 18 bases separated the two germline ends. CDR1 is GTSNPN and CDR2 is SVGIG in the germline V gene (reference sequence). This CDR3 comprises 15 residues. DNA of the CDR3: TGTGCCTGGAATTGGGGGCTTACAAACCCCTACGAGCAGTACTTC. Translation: CAWNWGLTNPYEQYF.

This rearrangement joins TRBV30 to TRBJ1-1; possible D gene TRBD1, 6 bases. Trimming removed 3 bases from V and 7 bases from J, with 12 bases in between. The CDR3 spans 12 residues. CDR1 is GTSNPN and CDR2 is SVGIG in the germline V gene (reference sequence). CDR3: CAWRPGHLEAFF. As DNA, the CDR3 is TGTGCCTGGAGGCCGGGACACCTTGAAGCTTTCTTT.

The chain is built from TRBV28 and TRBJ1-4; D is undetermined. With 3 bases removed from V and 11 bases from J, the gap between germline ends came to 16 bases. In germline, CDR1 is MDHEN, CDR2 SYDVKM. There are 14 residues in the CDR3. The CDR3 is CASSFSRPEEKLFF. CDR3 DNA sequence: TGTGCCAGCAGTTTTTCGCGGCCTGAGGAGAAACTGTTTTTT.

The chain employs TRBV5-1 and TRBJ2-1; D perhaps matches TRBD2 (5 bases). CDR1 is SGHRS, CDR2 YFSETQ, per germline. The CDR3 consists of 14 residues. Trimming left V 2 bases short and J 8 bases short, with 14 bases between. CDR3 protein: CASSFGPSRDEQFF. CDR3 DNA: TGCGCCAGCAGCTTTGGCCCCTCGAGGGATGAGCAGTTCTTC.